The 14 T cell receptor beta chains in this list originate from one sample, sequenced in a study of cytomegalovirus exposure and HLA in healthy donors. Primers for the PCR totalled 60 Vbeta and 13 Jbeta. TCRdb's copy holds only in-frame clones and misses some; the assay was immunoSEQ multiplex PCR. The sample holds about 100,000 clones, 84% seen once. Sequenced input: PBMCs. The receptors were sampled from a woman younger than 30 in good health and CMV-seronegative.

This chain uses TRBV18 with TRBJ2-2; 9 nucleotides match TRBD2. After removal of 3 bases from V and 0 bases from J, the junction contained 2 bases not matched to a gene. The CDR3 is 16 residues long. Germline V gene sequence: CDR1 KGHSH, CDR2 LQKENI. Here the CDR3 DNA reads TGTGCCAGCTCACCCCCTAGCGGGACGAACACCGGGGAGCTGTTTTTT. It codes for CASSPPSGTNTGELFF. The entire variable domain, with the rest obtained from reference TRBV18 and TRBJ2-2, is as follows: NAGVMQNPRHLVRRRGQEARLRCSPMKGHSHVYWYRQLPEEGLKFMVYLQKENIIDESGMPKERFSAEFPKEGPSILRIQQVVRGDSAAYFCASSPPSGTNTGELFFGEGSRLTVL.

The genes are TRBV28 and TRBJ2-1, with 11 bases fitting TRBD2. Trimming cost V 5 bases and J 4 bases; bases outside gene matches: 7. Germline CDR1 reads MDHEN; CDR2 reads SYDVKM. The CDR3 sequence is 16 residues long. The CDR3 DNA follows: TGTGCCAGCAGTCCCCTGGGACTAGCGGTTTACAATGAGCAGTTCTTC. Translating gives CASSPLGLAVYNEQFF.

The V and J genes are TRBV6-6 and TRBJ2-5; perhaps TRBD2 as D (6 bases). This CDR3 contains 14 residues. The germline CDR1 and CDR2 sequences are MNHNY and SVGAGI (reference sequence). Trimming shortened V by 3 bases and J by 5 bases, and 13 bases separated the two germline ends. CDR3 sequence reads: CASSYRDSPETQYF. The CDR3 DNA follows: TGTGCCAGCAGTTATAGGGACTCGCCCGAGACCCAGTACTTC.

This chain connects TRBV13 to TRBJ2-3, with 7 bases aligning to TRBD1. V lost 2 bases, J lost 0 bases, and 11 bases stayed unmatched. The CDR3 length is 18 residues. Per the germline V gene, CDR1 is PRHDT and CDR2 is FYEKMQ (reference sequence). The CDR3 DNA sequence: TGTGCCAGCAGCTTAATATCAGGGGGTAGGGGTAGCACAGATACGCAGTATTTT. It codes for CASSLISGGRGSTDTQYF. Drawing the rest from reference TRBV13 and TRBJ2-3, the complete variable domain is AAGVIQSPRHLIKEKRETATLKCYPIPRHDTVYWYQQGPGQDPQFLISFYEKMQSDKGSIPDRFSAQQFSDYHSELNMSSLELGDSALYFCASSLISGGRGSTDTQYFGPGTRLTVL.

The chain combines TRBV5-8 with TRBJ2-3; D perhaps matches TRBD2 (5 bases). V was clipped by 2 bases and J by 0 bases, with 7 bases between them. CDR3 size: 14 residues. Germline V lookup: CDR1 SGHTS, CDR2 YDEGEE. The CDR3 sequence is CASSFGLSTDTQYF. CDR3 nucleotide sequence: TGTGCCAGCAGCTTCGGACTGAGCACAGATACGCAGTATTTT.

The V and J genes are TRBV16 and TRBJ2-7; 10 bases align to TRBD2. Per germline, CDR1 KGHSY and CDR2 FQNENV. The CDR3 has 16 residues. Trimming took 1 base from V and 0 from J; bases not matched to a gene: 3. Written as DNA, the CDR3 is TGTGCCAGCAGCCAATTTCCTAGCGGGAGCTCCTACGAGCAGTACTTC. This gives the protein CASSQFPSGSSYEQYF. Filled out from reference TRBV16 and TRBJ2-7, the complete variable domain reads GEEVAQTPKHLVRGEGQKAKLYCAPIKGHSYVFWYQQVLKNEFKFLISFQNENVFDETGMPKERFSAKCLPNSPCSLEIQATKLEDSAVYFCASSQFPSGSSYEQYFGPGTRLTVT.

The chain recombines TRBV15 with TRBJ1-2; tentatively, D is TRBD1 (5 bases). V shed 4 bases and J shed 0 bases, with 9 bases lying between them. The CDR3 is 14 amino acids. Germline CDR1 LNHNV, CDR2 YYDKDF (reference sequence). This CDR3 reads CATSTGTANYGYTF. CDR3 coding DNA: TGTGCCACCAGCACGGGGACTGCTAACTATGGCTACACCTTC.

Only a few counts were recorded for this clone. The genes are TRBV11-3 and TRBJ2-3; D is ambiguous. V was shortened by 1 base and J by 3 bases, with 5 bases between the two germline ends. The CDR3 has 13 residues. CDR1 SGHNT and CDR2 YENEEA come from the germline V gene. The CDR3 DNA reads TGTGCCAGCAGCTTAGGGCGGACAGATACGCAGTATTTT. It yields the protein CASSLGRTDTQYF.

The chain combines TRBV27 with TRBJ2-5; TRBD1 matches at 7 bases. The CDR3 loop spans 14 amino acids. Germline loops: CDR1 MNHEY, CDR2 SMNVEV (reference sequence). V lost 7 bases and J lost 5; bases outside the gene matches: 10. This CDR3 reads CASNPGQSAETQYF. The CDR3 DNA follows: TGTGCCAGCAATCCGGGACAGAGTGCGGAGACCCAGTACTTC.

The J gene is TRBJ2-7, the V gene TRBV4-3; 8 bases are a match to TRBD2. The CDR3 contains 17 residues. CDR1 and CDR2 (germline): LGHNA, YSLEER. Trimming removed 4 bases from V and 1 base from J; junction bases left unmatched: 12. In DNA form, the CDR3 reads TGCGCCAGCAGCCGAAGCTCCGCGGGAGGACTTTCCTACGAGCAGTACTTC. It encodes CASSRSSAGGLSYEQYF.

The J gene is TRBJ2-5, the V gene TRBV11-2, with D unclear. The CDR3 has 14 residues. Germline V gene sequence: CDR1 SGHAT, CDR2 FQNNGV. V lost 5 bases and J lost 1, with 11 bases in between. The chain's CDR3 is CASSPRPPQETQYF. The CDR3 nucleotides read TGTGCCAGCAGCCCGCGGCCCCCCCAAGAGACCCAGTACTTC.

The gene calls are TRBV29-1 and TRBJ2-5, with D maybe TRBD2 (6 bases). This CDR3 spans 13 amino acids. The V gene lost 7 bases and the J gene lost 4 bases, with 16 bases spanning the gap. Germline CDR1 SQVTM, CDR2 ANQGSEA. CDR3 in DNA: TGCAGCGCTGGACCCCGGGGGATAGAGACCCAGTACTTC. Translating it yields CSAGPRGIETQYF.

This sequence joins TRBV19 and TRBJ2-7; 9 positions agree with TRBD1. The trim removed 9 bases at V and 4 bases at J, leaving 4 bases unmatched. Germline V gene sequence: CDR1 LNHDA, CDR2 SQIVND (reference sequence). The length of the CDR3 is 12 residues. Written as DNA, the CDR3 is TGTGCCAGCCGGGACAGGGAGTACGAGCAGTACTTC. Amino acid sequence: CASRDREYEQYF.

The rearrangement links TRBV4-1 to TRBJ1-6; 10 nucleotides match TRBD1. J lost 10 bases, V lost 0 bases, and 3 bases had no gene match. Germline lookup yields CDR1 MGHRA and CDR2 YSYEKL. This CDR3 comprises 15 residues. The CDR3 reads CASSQDGTGVSPLHF. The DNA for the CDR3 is TGCGCCAGCAGCCAAGACGGGACAGGGGTGTCACCCCTCCACTTT.